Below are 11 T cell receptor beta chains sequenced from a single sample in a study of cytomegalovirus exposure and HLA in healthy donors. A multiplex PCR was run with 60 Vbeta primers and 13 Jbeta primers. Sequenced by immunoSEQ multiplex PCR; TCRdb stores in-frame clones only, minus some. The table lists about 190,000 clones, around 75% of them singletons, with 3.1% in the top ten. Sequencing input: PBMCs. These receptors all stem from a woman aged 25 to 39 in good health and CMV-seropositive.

The CDR3 DNA follows: TGCAGCGCAAGTACAGGGGGGCAAAGGACCGGGGAGCTGTTTTTT. Protein: CSASTGGQRTGELFF. The genes are TRBV29-1 and TRBJ2-2, with 8 bases fitting TRBD1. The CDR3 is 15 amino acids. V was pared by 7 bases and J by 5 bases, with 12 bases of the junction left unmatched. The germline V gene has CDR1 SQVTM and CDR2 ANQGSEA.

The CDR3 region is CASSARTGSNEQFF. DNA for the CDR3: TGTGCCAGCAGTGCTAGGACAGGGTCCAATGAGCAGTTCTTC. The chain has TRBV6-1 and TRBJ2-1; TRBD1 matches at 8 bases. With V trimmed by 4 bases and J by 6 bases, 5 bases remained unmatched. Germline V CDR1 and CDR2: MNHNS, SASEGT. CDR3 length: 14 amino acids.

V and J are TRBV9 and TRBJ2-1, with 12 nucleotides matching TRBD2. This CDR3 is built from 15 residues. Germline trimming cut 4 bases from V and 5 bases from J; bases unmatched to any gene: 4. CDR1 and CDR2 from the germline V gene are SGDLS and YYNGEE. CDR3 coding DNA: TGTGCCAGCAGCCCACGGACTAGCGGGAACAATGAGCAGTTCTTC. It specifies CASSPRTSGNNEQFF.

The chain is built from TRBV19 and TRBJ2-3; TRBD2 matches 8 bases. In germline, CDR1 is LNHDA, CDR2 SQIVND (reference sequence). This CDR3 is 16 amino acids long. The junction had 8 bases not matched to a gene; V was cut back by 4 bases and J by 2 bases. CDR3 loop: CASSSPRREATDTQYF. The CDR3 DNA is TGTGCCAGTAGTAGCCCGAGGCGGGAGGCCACAGATACGCAGTATTTT.

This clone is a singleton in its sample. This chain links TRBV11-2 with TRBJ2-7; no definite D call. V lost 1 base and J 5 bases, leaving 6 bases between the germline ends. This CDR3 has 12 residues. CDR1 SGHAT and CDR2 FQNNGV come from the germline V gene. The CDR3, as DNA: TGTGCCAGCAGCTTAGTCTTCCACGAGCAGTACTTC. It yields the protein CASSLVFHEQYF.

Here the CDR3 DNA reads TGTGCCAGCACCGTACGGACGTCCGGGACAGCTGGTGAGGATACGCAGTATTTT. This gives the protein CASTVRTSGTAGEDTQYF. The chain has TRBV13 and TRBJ2-3, with 7 bases fitting TRBD1. The CDR3 has 18 amino acids. Germline CDR1 and CDR2: PRHDT and FYEKMQ (reference sequence). V was clipped by 7 bases and J by 6 bases; unmatched bases: 22.

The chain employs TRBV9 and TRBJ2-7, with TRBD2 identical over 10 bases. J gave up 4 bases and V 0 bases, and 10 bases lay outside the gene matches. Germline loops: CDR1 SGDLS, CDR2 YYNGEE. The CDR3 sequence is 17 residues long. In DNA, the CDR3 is TGTGCCAGCAGCGTAGGGGGATCTAGCGGGAGAGAGTACGAGCAGTACTTC. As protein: CASSVGGSSGREYEQYF. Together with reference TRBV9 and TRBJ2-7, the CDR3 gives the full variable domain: DSGVTQTPKHLITATGQRVTLRCSPRSGDLSVYWYQQSLDQGLQFLIQYYNGEERAKGNILERFSAQQFPDLHSELNLSSLELGDSALYFCASSVGGSSGREYEQYFGPGTRLTVT.

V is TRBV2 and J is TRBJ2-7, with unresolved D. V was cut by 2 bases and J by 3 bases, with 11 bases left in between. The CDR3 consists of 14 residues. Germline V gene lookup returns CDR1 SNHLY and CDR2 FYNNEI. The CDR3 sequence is CASSEIGQVYEQYF. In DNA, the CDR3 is TGTGCCAGCAGTGAAATTGGGCAGGTCTACGAGCAGTACTTC.

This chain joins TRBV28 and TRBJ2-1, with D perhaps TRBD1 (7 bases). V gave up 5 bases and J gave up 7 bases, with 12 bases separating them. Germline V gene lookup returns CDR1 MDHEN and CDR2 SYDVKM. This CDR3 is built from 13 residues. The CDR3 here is CASSLQGRNEQFF. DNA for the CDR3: TGTGCCAGCAGTCTACAGGGGAGGAATGAGCAGTTCTTC.

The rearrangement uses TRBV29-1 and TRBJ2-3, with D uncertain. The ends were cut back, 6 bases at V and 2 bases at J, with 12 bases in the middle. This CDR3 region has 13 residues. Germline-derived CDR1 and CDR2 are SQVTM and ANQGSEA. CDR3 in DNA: TGCAGCGTGGCTTGGCCCCCCACAGATACGCAGTATTTT. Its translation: CSVAWPPTDTQYF.

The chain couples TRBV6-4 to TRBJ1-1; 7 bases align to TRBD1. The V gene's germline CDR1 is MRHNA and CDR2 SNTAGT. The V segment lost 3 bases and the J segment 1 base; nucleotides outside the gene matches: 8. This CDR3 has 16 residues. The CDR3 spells CASSERGGLENTEAFF. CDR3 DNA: TGTGCCAGCAGTGAGAGAGGGGGCCTGGAGAACACTGAAGCTTTCTTT.